This T cell receptor (beta chain) derives from a study of blood T cell repertoires in COVID-19. Study-wide background: Whether acute or convalescent, the COVID-19 samples came from the United States, Italy and Spain. T cells, B-cell-depleted T cells, or PBMCs supplied cDNA or gDNA.

How the authors handled the data: Amplified reference gene primers provided the basis for estimating nucleated cell counts. Assay: immunoSEQ multiplex PCR; the TCRdb copy retains only in-frame clones and omits some. The V and J calls and clone size come from that table; D and trimming were worked out from the DNA. The sample shows about 200,000 clones, about 83% of them seen only once. The source is a woman aged 40 to 55 with active or convalescent COVID-19. Sample: peripheral blood.

CDR3 DNA sequence: TGTGCCAGCAGTTCTTACGGACAGGGGACTAACTATGGCTACACCTTC. Encoded protein: CASSSYGQGTNYGYTF. This chain uses TRBV28 with TRBJ1-2; 9 bases map to TRBD1. Germline lookup yields CDR1 MDHEN and CDR2 SYDVKM. V lost 4 bases and J lost 0; bases outside the gene matches: 6. The CDR3 spans 16 residues.